This entry lists 21 T cell receptor beta chains sequenced from one sample in a study of lymphopenia after photon versus proton radiotherapy. Using immunoSEQ multiplex PCR, the repertoire was profiled, and TCRdb retains in-frame clones only, with some absent. In the table there are around 160,000 clones, around nine tenths of which are singletons. Material: peripheral blood, obtained from a patient treated with photon-based radiotherapy. The receptors shown here come from a man aged 45 to 65 with gastric cancer.

The CDR3, as DNA: TGTGCCAGCAGTGTGAGGAACCCTAGCACAGATACGCAGTATTTT. The encoded protein is CASSVRNPSTDTQYF. The chain is built from TRBV6-1 and TRBJ2-3, with unresolved D. The CDR3 extends over 15 amino acids. V dropped 4 bases and J dropped 0 bases, with 11 bases sitting between them. The germline V gene encodes CDR1 MNHNS and CDR2 SASEGT.

J is TRBJ1-1 and V is TRBV11-2, with D possibly matching TRBD1 (5 bases). V shed 5 bases and J shed 1 base, with 11 bases lying between them. The CDR3 runs to 14 residues. Looked up from germline, CDR1 is SGHAT and CDR2 is FQNNGV. CDR3 nucleotide sequence: TGTGCCAGCAGCACCTACGGACAGAACACTGAAGCTTTCTTT. It codes for CASSTYGQNTEAFF.

The CDR3 DNA reads TGTGCCAGTAGTCCCATTGACAGTAGAGCTGAAGCTTTCTTT. Its translation is CASSPIDSRAEAFF. This sequence joins TRBV19 and TRBJ1-1; a possible D gene is TRBD1 (5 bases). Germline V gives CDR1 LNHDA, CDR2 SQIVND (reference sequence). This CDR3 contains 14 residues. Trimming pared 5 bases from V and 6 bases from J, leaving 16 bases between.

V usage is TRBV6-1 and J usage is TRBJ1-2; D remains ambiguous. The CDR3 is 12 residues long. V was trimmed by 3 bases and J by 5 bases, leaving 7 bases between them. The V gene's germline CDR1 is MNHNS and CDR2 SASEGT. Written as DNA, the CDR3 is TGTGCCAGCAGTGAGGGCGGGTATGGCTACACCTTC. Protein: CASSEGGYGYTF.

The rearrangement links TRBV4-1 to TRBJ2-7; D possibly corresponds to TRBD2 (5 bases). Germline CDR1 reads MGHRA; CDR2 reads YSYEKL. The V gene lost 3 bases and the J gene lost 0 bases, with 15 bases spanning the gap. The CDR3 has 16 residues. CDR3: CASSQPSRGSSYEQYF. Written as DNA, the CDR3 is TGCGCCAGCAGCCAGCCTTCTCGGGGATCCTCCTACGAGCAGTACTTC.

V is TRBV29-1 and J is TRBJ1-2; a possible D gene is TRBD1 (5 bases). Germline V gene sequence: CDR1 SQVTM, CDR2 ANQGSEA. CDR3 length equals 17 residues. With 6 bases removed from V and 5 bases from J, the gap between germline ends came to 28 bases. CDR3 nucleotide sequence: TGCAGCGTACCGGGACCGGGCGACGAAACCTGGACTTATGGCTACACCTTC. Translation: CSVPGPGDETWTYGYTF. Drawing the rest from reference TRBV29-1 and TRBJ1-2, the complete variable domain is SAVISQKPSRDICQRGTSLTIQCQVDSQVTMMFWYRQQPGQSLTLIATANQGSEATYESGFVIDKFPISRPNLTFSTLTVSNMSPEDSSIYLCSVPGPGDETWTYGYTFGSGTRLTVV.

In its sample, this clone was seen once. The chain uses TRBV5-6 and TRBJ2-5, with D unclear. With 9 bases removed from V and 4 bases from J, the gap between germline ends came to 7 bases. Germline lookup yields CDR1 SGHDT and CDR2 YYEEEE. This CDR3 region has 10 residues. In nucleotides, the CDR3 is TGTGCCACCTCCATAGAGACCCAGTACTTC. It specifies CATSIETQYF. The full variable domain, rest sourced from reference TRBV5-6 and TRBJ2-5, is DAGVTQSPTHLIKTRGQQVTLRCSPKSGHDTVSWYQQALGQGPQFIFQYYEEEERQRGNFPDRFSGHQFPNYSSELNVNALLLGDSALYLCATSIETQYFGPGTRLLVL.

V usage is TRBV5-4 and J usage is TRBJ2-3; 8 bases are shared with TRBD2. J was trimmed by 2 bases and V by 4 bases; bases with no gene match: 3. The length of the CDR3 is 14 residues. Germline CDR1 reads SGHNT; CDR2 reads YYREEE (reference sequence). The DNA for the CDR3 is TGTGCCAGCAGCCCGGGGGGGTACACAGATACGCAGTATTTT. This sequence encodes CASSPGGYTDTQYF.

J is TRBJ1-3 and V is TRBV6-5, with 10 nucleotides matching TRBD1. This CDR3 comprises 15 residues. V lost 6 bases to trimming and J lost 2 bases; unmatched junction nucleotides: 4. Germline V gene sequence: CDR1 MNHEY, CDR2 SVGAGI. For the CDR3, the DNA is TGTGCCAGCAGACGGGACAGGGGAACTGGAAACACCATATATTTT. Its protein is CASRRDRGTGNTIYF.

This chain uses TRBV19 with TRBJ2-5; the match to TRBD2 covers 9 bases. In germline, CDR1 is LNHDA, CDR2 SQIVND (reference sequence). The CDR3 contains 15 residues. V dropped 10 bases and J dropped 3; count of bases not matched to a gene: 12. CDR3 sequence: CATKWGLAGEETQYF. CDR3 DNA sequence: TGTGCCACTAAGTGGGGCTTAGCGGGAGAAGAGACCCAGTACTTC.

This chain links TRBV11-2 with TRBJ2-2; a possible D gene is TRBD2 (6 bases). In germline, CDR1 is SGHAT, CDR2 FQNNGV. V lost 5 bases to trimming and J lost 0 bases, with 10 bases between them. This CDR3 has 15 residues. CDR3 sequence (DNA): TGTGCCAGCAGCCTAGGACTACCGAACACCGGGGAGCTGTTTTTT. Amino acid sequence: CASSLGLPNTGELFF.

The V gene is TRBV2, the J gene TRBJ2-1; the D gene is possibly TRBD2 (5 bases). V was shortened by 6 bases and J by 3 bases, with 12 bases between the two germline ends. The CDR3 consists of 14 residues. Germline V gene sequence: CDR1 SNHLY, CDR2 FYNNEI. As DNA, the CDR3 is TGTGCCAGCAGCGGGCTAGCAGTCTACAATGAGCAGTTCTTC. Amino acids: CASSGLAVYNEQFF.

The chain carries TRBV10-3 and TRBJ2-3; D remains unclear. V shed 0 bases and J shed 2 bases, with 15 bases lying between them. The CDR3 is 17 residues long. Germline loops: CDR1 ENHRY, CDR2 SYGVKD. Here the CDR3 DNA reads TGTGCCATCAGTGAGTCGACGGGTGGGGTACACACAGATACGCAGTATTTT. Amino acids: CAISESTGGVHTDTQYF.

The chain carries TRBV19 and TRBJ2-1, with 7 positions matching TRBD1. Losses at the gene ends were 4 bases for V and 15 bases for J; bases not matched to a gene: 12. The CDR3 has 13 residues. Germline V gene sequence: CDR1 LNHDA, CDR2 SQIVND (reference sequence). The DNA for the CDR3 is TGTGCCAGTAGTAACCTCCCAGGGACAGAAATGTTCTTC. It encodes CASSNLPGTEMFF.

As DNA, the CDR3 is TGTGCCAGCAGGAGACTAGCGAGCACCGGGGAGCTGTTTTTT. The encoded protein is CASRRLASTGELFF. The V call is TRBV6-5, the J call TRBJ2-2; the match to TRBD2 covers 8 bases. The germline gives CDR1 MNHEY, CDR2 SVGAGI. The CDR3 runs 14 residues. V was clipped by 6 bases and J by 4 bases; unmatched bases: 4.

The chain recombines TRBV9 with TRBJ2-1; no definite D call. Germline CDR1 reads SGDLS; CDR2 reads YYNGEE. V lost 1 base and J lost 7, with 6 bases in between. The length of the CDR3 is 12 residues. In nucleotides, the CDR3 is TGTGCCAGCAGCGTACGGACGAATGAGCAGTTCTTC. Its translation is CASSVRTNEQFF.

The V and J genes are TRBV6-5 and TRBJ1-1, with D hard to call. In germline, CDR1 is MNHEY, CDR2 SVGAGI. This CDR3 contains 11 residues. Deletions cut 8 bases from V and 3 bases from J, with 7 bases between. The DNA for the CDR3 is TGTGCCAGCGCCCGGGACACTGAAGCTTTCTTT. This sequence encodes CASARDTEAFF.

V usage is TRBV6-1 and J usage is TRBJ2-2; D possibly corresponds to TRBD1 (5 bases). Germline V gene lookup returns CDR1 MNHNS and CDR2 SASEGT. V lost 6 bases and J lost 6, with 14 bases in between. The CDR3 is 14 residues long. This CDR3 reads CASRTQGGAGELFF. In nucleotides, the CDR3 is TGTGCCAGCAGGACGCAGGGTGGCGCCGGGGAGCTGTTTTTT.

The rearrangement uses TRBV6-1 and TRBJ1-1, with D possibly being TRBD1 (5 bases). Germline V gene data show CDR1 as MNHNS and CDR2 as SASEGT. Trimming pared 6 bases from V and 8 bases from J, leaving 16 bases between. This CDR3 is 13 amino acids long. For the CDR3, the DNA is TGTGCCAGCAGCCCCCCCTCCCGGGGGGAAGCTTTCTTT. Residues: CASSPPSRGEAFF.

The chain recombines TRBV7-2 with TRBJ2-2, with D maybe TRBD2 (6 bases). In germline, CDR1 is SGHTA, CDR2 FQGNSA. CDR3 length: 14 amino acids. V gave up 6 bases and J gave up 5 bases, with 13 bases separating them. The CDR3 spells CASSVFGGTGELFF. In nucleotides, the CDR3 is TGTGCCAGCAGTGTGTTCGGGGGAACCGGGGAGCTGTTTTTT.

The genes are TRBV12-5 and TRBJ2-5; D is undetermined. This CDR3 contains 13 residues. V was shortened by 3 bases and J by 5 bases, with 10 bases between the two germline ends. Germline values: CDR1 LGHNT, CDR2 FRNRAP. For the CDR3, the DNA is TGTGCTAGTGGTTTATCTAATCTGGAGACCCAGTACTTC. It encodes CASGLSNLETQYF.